These 6 T cell receptor beta chains share one sample of origin, sequenced in a study of T cells expressing NK-cell markers (dated by TCRdb to the early 2020s). Library preparation employed 5' RACE. These reads were obtained on an Illumina HiSeq 2000. TCRdb reprocessed the reads into one record per CDR3 protein sequence, lacking DNA. The table of this sample itemizes 450,000 to 600,000 distinct CDR3 sequences. Of the sample, roughly 3.4% falls within the top ten clones. Sequencing input: blood T cells: a sorted CD56 or NKG2C T cell subset, CD4+ or CD8+ T cells, or bulk PBMC T cells (not recorded which). The receptors derive from a man in his late teens or twenties in good health. Donor details come from another sample of the same person, matched by shared clones.

This chain joins TRBV27 and TRBJ2-2. Germline V gives CDR1 MNHEY, CDR2 SMNVEV (reference sequence). This CDR3 is built from 15 residues. The CDR3 loop reads CASRSQMRWAGELFF.

CDR3 residues: CASRRATRANVLTF. This sequence joins TRBV12-3 or TRBV12-4 and TRBJ2-6; TCRdb reports TRBD2, a call that lacks DNA to check it against. CDR3 length: 14 residues.

The chain uses TRBV3-1 and TRBJ2-1; TCRdb proposes TRBD2, but this gene call is untestable without DNA. CDR1 is LGHDT and CDR2 is YNNKEL in the germline V gene (reference sequence). The CDR3 length is 18 residues. The CDR3: CASSHETPTSGSYNEQFF.

The J gene is TRBJ2-2, the V gene TRBV7-8; checking the TCRdb D call of TRBD2 is not possible without DNA. The germline V gene encodes CDR1 SGHVS and CDR2 FQNEAQ. This CDR3 is 16 amino acids long. CDR3 protein: CASSFGAQEGAGELFF. Full variable domain (rest looked up from reference TRBV7-8 and TRBJ2-2): GAGVSQSPRYKVAKRGQDVALRCDPISGHVSLFWYQQALGQGPEFLTYFQNEAQLDKSGLPSDRFFAERPEGSVSTLKIQRTQQEDSAVYLCASSFGAQEGAGELFFGEGSRLTVL.

The chain recombines TRBV5-1 with TRBJ2-2; the D gene TCRdb calls, TRBD1, cannot be checked with no DNA. This CDR3 region has 16 residues. Germline V gene data show CDR1 as SGHRS and CDR2 as YFSETQ. CDR3 residues: CASSSGSGTTTGELFF.

This chain's CDR3 is CASSLVGLAGGLSTDTQYF. The V gene is TRBV5-1, the J gene TRBJ2-3; with no DNA, the TCRdb D assignment of TRBD2 cannot be verified. CDR3 length: 19 residues. Germline CDR1 is SGHRS and CDR2 is YFSETQ.